The T cell receptor (beta chain) described here comes from a study of response to subunit inactivated influenza vaccine. Regarding the study as a whole: After each seasonal influenza vaccination, few new T cells are recruited, the authors suggested.

This clonotype was seen a few times. Its antigen is undetermined. CDR3 length equals 13 residues. V lost 6 bases to trimming and J lost 1 base, with 9 bases between them. Germline lookup yields CDR1 SGHRS and CDR2 YFSETQ. From the RT-PCR reads, TCRdb called clonotypes with MiXCR, one entry per CDR3 protein. The sample lists some 480,000 distinct CDR3 sequences, roughly 9.7% seen once, with 10% to 15% in the top ten. V and J are TRBV5-1 and TRBJ2-3; possible D gene TRBD2, 6 bases. Sequenced material: PBMCs from blood, taken about 40 days after vaccination. This receptor was identified in a man over 45 who received an inactivated influenza vaccine. The CDR3 nucleotides are TGCGCCAGCAAGCAGCGGGGCACAGATACGCAGTATTTT. It is translated as CASKQRGTDTQYF.